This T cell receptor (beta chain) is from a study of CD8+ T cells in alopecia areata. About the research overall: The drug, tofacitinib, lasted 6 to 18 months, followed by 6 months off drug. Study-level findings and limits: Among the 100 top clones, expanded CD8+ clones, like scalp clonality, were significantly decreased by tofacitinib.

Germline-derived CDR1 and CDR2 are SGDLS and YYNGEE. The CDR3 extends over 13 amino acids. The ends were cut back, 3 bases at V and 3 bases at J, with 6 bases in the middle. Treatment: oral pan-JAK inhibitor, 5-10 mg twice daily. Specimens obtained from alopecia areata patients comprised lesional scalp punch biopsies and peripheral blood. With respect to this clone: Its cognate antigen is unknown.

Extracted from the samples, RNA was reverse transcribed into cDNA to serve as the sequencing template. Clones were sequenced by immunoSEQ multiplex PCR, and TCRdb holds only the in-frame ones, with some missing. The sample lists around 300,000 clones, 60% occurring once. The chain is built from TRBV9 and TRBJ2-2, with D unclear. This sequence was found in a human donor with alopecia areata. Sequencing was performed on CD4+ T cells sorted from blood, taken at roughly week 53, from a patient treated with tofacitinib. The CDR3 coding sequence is TGTGCCAGCAGCGGAGCTTACACCGGGGAGCTGTTTTTT. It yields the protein CASSGAYTGELFF. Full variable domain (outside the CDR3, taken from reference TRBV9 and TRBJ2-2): DSGVTQTPKHLITATGQRVTLRCSPRSGDLSVYWYQQSLDQGLQFLIQYYNGEERAKGNILERFSAQQFPDLHSELNLSSLELGDSALYFCASSGAYTGELFFGEGSRLTVL.